One T cell receptor (beta chain) is described in this entry. This specimen comes from a study of technical replicates of blood from a handful of donors. V lost 0 bases, J lost 3 bases, and 6 bases stayed unmatched. The CDR3 contains 15 residues. CDR1 and CDR2 from the germline V gene are SQVTM and ANQGSEA. TCRdb's copy holds only in-frame clones and misses some; the assay was immunoSEQ multiplex PCR. This sample has about 88,000 clones; 85% to 95% occur once, and the top ten carry over 0.2%. The sequence was obtained from a human donor in good health. Sequencing input: T cells isolated from PBMCs. This chain connects TRBV29-1 to TRBJ2-5, with 8 bases fitting TRBD1. Here the CDR3 DNA reads TGCAGCGTTGAAGAATGGTTGGACAGGGAAGAGACCCAGTACTTC. This translates into CSVEEWLDREETQYF.